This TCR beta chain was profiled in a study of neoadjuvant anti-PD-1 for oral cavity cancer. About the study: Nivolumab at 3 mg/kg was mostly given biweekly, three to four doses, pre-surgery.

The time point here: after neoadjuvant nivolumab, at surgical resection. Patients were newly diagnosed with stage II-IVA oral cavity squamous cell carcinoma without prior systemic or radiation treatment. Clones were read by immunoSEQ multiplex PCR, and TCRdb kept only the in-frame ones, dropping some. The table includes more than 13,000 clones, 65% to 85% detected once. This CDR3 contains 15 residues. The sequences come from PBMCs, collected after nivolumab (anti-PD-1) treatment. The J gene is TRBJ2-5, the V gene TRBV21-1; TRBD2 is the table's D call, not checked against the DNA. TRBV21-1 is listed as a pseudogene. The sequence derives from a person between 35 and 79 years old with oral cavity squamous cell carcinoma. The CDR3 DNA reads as TGTGCCAGCAGCACGGGGGGGAAGCTCCAAGAGACCCAGTACTTC. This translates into CASSTGGKLQETQYF.